This entry lists 30 T cell receptor beta chains sequenced from one sample in a study of OX40 agonist ivuxolimab in advanced cancers. Clones were read by immunoSEQ multiplex PCR, and TCRdb kept only the in-frame ones, dropping some. The profile shows almost 70,000 clones, around 80% of them singletons. The sequencing here drew on CD4+ or CD8+ T cells sorted from blood, taken in a trial of the OX40 agonist ivuxolimab. The receptors were sampled from an adult with an advanced solid tumor such as melanoma, head and neck, liver or kidney cancer.

The chain has TRBV27 and TRBJ1-4, with 9 bases matching TRBD1. Germline CDR1 MNHEY, CDR2 SMNVEV (reference sequence). The length of the CDR3 is 15 residues. After removal of 5 bases from V and 10 bases from J, the junction contained 11 bases not matched to a gene. The CDR3 bases are TGTGCCAGCAGTCACGGGACAGGGTCGGGTGTAAAACTGTTTTTT. This translates into CASSHGTGSGVKLFF.

This clone was seen only once. The chain employs TRBV11-3 and TRBJ2-5, with 7 bases aligning to TRBD1. The ends lost 1 base at V and 4 bases at J; junction bases unmatched: 3. This CDR3 contains 14 residues. The germline gives CDR1 SGHNT, CDR2 YENEEA. The CDR3 region is CASSLGAGGETQYF. The CDR3 DNA follows: TGTGCCAGCAGCTTAGGGGCAGGGGGAGAGACCCAGTACTTC.

The genes are TRBV5-1 and TRBJ2-5; D gene uncertain. Trimming took off 1 base at V and 5 bases at J, with 15 bases between the two ends. The germline gives CDR1 SGHRS, CDR2 YFSETQ. The CDR3 is made up of 15 amino acids. DNA of the CDR3: TGCGCCAGCAGCTTGTCCCCGTTTACCCGGGAGACCCAGTACTTC. Its translation is CASSLSPFTRETQYF.

The J gene is TRBJ1-1, the V gene TRBV18; no clear D gene. The CDR3 length is 14 residues. Looked up from germline, CDR1 is KGHSH and CDR2 is LQKENI. V shed 8 bases and J shed 5 bases, with 18 bases lying between them. The CDR3 DNA reads as TGTGCCAGCCGCACCGGGCCCCACGCTACTGAAGCTTTCTTT. It is translated as CASRTGPHATEAFF.

DNA for the CDR3: TGTGCCACCAGCAGAGATGCAGGGATGAACACTGAAGCTTTCTTT. This codes for CATSRDAGMNTEAFF. The chain carries TRBV15 and TRBJ1-1, with D maybe TRBD1 (5 bases). The germline V gene has CDR1 LNHNV and CDR2 YYDKDF (reference sequence). This CDR3 has 15 amino acids. V was trimmed by 0 bases and J by 0 bases, leaving 8 bases between them.

This clone appeared a single time. The rearrangement links TRBV28 to TRBJ1-2; D perhaps matches TRBD1 (6 bases). Germline V gives CDR1 MDHEN, CDR2 SYDVKM. The CDR3 is 14 residues long. The ends were cut back, 2 bases at V and 8 bases at J, with 15 bases in the middle. The CDR3 region has the DNA TGTGCCAGCAGTTTAAGGGGGGCGGGCTGGGGCTACACCTTC. It codes for CASSLRGAGWGYTF.

The chain joins TRBV5-4 to TRBJ2-3, with 9 positions matching TRBD2. The germline V gene has CDR1 SGHNT and CDR2 YYREEE (reference sequence). CDR3 length equals 13 residues. J lost 6 bases, V lost 1 base, and 0 bases had no gene match. The CDR3 loop is CASSLTSGDTQYF. DNA of the CDR3: TGTGCCAGCAGCTTGACTAGCGGGGATACGCAGTATTTT.

CDR3 region: CASSTPDRGSGYTF. The CDR3 coding sequence is TGTGCCAGCAGCACCCCCGACAGGGGGTCTGGCTACACCTTC. The chain is built from TRBV5-5 and TRBJ1-2, with 9 bases identical to TRBD1. The CDR3 consists of 14 residues. CDR1 SGHKS and CDR2 YYEKEE come from the germline V gene (reference sequence). The trim removed 4 bases at V and 7 bases at J, leaving 8 bases unmatched.

This clone was seen once. The J gene is TRBJ1-5, the V gene TRBV2; D is ambiguous. V was pared by 7 bases and J by 7 bases, with 17 bases between. This CDR3 region has 14 residues. Germline loops: CDR1 SNHLY, CDR2 FYNNEI. CDR3 bases: TGTGCCAGCAACTACCTACCCAACGGGCAGCCCCAGCATTTT. Protein product: CASNYLPNGQPQHF.

Only one count was recorded for this clone. The chain couples TRBV6-5 to TRBJ2-5; no firm D call. The CDR3 is 12 residues long. V was cut by 4 bases and J by 5 bases, with 8 bases left in between. Germline lookup yields CDR1 MNHEY and CDR2 SVGAGI. The CDR3, as DNA: TGTGCCAGCAGTTCCCCTATGGAGACCCAGTACTTC. Translating it yields CASSSPMETQYF.

The gene calls are TRBV5-6 and TRBJ2-3, with D unclear. CDR3 size: 16 residues. V gave up 1 base and J gave up 0 bases, with 12 bases separating them. In germline, CDR1 is SGHDT, CDR2 YYEEEE. CDR3: CASSLLGSISTDTQYF. CDR3 bases: TGTGCCAGCAGCTTGCTGGGGTCGATAAGCACAGATACGCAGTATTTT.

The chain carries TRBV2 and TRBJ2-5, with D uncertain. In germline, CDR1 is SNHLY, CDR2 FYNNEI. This CDR3 contains 11 residues. Trimming stripped 3 bases from V and 6 bases from J, with 5 bases between. This chain's CDR3 is CASSDWQTQYF. CDR3 bases: TGTGCCAGCAGTGATTGGCAGACCCAGTACTTC.

The chain has TRBV1 and TRBJ2-1; TRBD2, the D gene given by the table, was not confirmed from the DNA. TRBV1 is termed a pseudogene. The CDR3 contains 12 residues. DNA for the CDR3: TGCACCAGCAGCCCCGGTCCTCCGGGGCAGTTCTTC. Translated, it gives CTSSPGPPGQFF.

This rearrangement joins TRBV19 to TRBJ1-5; 7 bases line up with TRBD1. This CDR3 is 14 amino acids long. The V and J ends lost 5 bases and 7 bases, in that order; junction bases with no gene match: 8. In germline, CDR1 is LNHDA, CDR2 SQIVND (reference sequence). CDR3 in DNA: TGTGCCAGTAGTCGGCAGGGGGACGGGCAGCCCCAGCATTTT. Translated, it gives CASSRQGDGQPQHF. The full variable domain, its missing parts supplied by reference TRBV19 and TRBJ1-5, is DGGITQSPKYLFRKEGQNVTLSCEQNLNHDAMYWYRQDPGQGLRLIYYSQIVNDFQKGDIAEGYSVSREKKESFPLTVTSAQKNPTAFYLCASSRQGDGQPQHFGDGTRLSIL.

The V call is TRBV19, the J call TRBJ2-7; 9 bases are a match to TRBD1. V lost 5 bases to trimming and J lost 3 bases; unmatched junction nucleotides: 11. Germline CDR1 is LNHDA and CDR2 is SQIVND (reference sequence). The CDR3 has 16 amino acids. The CDR3 sequence: CASSVGRGTGFYEQYF. The CDR3 nucleotides read TGTGCCAGTAGTGTCGGAAGAGGGACAGGGTTCTACGAGCAGTACTTC. The variable domain in full, with the rest retrieved from reference TRBV19 and TRBJ2-7, is DGGITQSPKYLFRKEGQNVTLSCEQNLNHDAMYWYRQDPGQGLRLIYYSQIVNDFQKGDIAEGYSVSREKKESFPLTVTSAQKNPTAFYLCASSVGRGTGFYEQYFGPGTRLTVT.

The DNA of the CDR3 is TGTGCCAGCAGTGTGGACCGGGGGATTGGCGAGCAGTACTTC. This gives the protein CASSVDRGIGEQYF. The chain recombines TRBV2 with TRBJ2-7, with D possibly TRBD2 on 6 matching bases. There are 14 residues in the CDR3. Germline CDR1 and CDR2: SNHLY and FYNNEI. V was pared by 4 bases and J by 6 bases, with 16 bases between.

This chain connects TRBV5-5 to TRBJ2-2; the D gene is possibly TRBD1 (7 bases). The V gene's germline CDR1 is SGHKS and CDR2 YYEKEE (reference sequence). Trimming removed 4 bases at V and 1 base at J, with 11 bases between. The CDR3 length is 15 residues. The CDR3 spells CASSRGTENTGELFF. CDR3 nucleotide sequence: TGTGCCAGCAGCCGCGGGACAGAGAACACCGGGGAGCTGTTTTTT.

This chain connects TRBV5-1 to TRBJ1-1, with 7 bases that match TRBD1. The CDR3 loop spans 15 amino acids. Germline-derived CDR1 and CDR2 are SGHRS and YFSETQ. The trim removed 2 bases at V and 3 bases at J, leaving 7 bases unmatched. The CDR3 DNA reads TGCGCCAGCAGCTTCGACAGGGATCTGTACACTGAAGCTTTCTTT. Encoded protein: CASSFDRDLYTEAFF.

With regard to this clone: This same CDR3 is encoded by further DNA sequences in the sample. The chain uses TRBV6-5 and TRBJ1-2; tentatively, D is TRBD1 (5 bases). V lost 6 bases to trimming and J lost 8 bases, with 16 bases between them. In germline, CDR1 is MNHEY, CDR2 SVGAGI. The CDR3 contains 13 residues. Written as DNA, the CDR3 is TGTGCCAGCAGCCTACGGGCGGGGGACGGCTACACCTTC. This translates into CASSLRAGDGYTF.

The chain carries TRBV5-6 and TRBJ1-2, with a tentative D call TRBD1 (6 bases). CDR3 size: 12 residues. Germline V CDR1 and CDR2: SGHDT, YYEEEE. V was pared by 0 bases and J by 7 bases, with 7 bases between. CDR3 DNA sequence: TGTGCCAGCAGCTTGGTACAGGGTGGCTACACCTTC. This encodes CASSLVQGGYTF.

This sequence joins TRBV19 and TRBJ1-5; maybe TRBD1 (5 bases). This CDR3 region has 15 residues. Between the trimmed V and J ends, which lost 6 bases and 0 bases, there was a span of 12 bases. The germline CDR1 and CDR2 sequences are LNHDA and SQIVND (reference sequence). The CDR3 DNA follows: TGTGCCAGTAGGGGGGGGACGGCTAGCAATCAGCCCCAGCATTTT. The encoded protein is CASRGGTASNQPQHF.

This clone has only one observation. V usage is TRBV28 and J usage is TRBJ2-1; D is possibly TRBD1 or TRBD2 (6 bases each). The length of the CDR3 is 13 residues. Germline V gives CDR1 MDHEN, CDR2 SYDVKM. Trimming removed 6 bases at V and 4 bases at J, with 10 bases between. CDR3: CASRGGVYNEQFF. CDR3 sequence (DNA): TGTGCCAGCAGGGGGGGCGTATACAATGAGCAGTTCTTC.

This chain uses TRBV19 with TRBJ1-5, with D perhaps matching TRBD1 (5 bases). The CDR3 has 15 residues. V was cut by 3 bases and J by 6 bases, with 15 bases left in between. From germline, CDR1 is LNHDA and CDR2 SQIVND (reference sequence). For the CDR3, the DNA is TGTGCCAGTAGTATGTCGGGAAGGGGTAGTCAGCCCCAGCATTTT. Amino acids: CASSMSGRGSQPQHF.

This chain joins TRBV7-8 and TRBJ2-5, with D tentatively TRBD1 or TRBD2 (6 bases each). This CDR3 is 18 amino acids long. The ends were cut back, 6 bases at V and 4 bases at J, with 27 bases in the middle. Germline V gene lookup returns CDR1 SGHVS and CDR2 FQNEAQ. CDR3 region: CASSFRGRGASFGETQYF. CDR3 in DNA: TGTGCCAGCAGTTTCCGGGGGCGCGGGGCCAGTTTCGGAGAGACCCAGTACTTC.

The rearrangement links TRBV27 to TRBJ2-3; D ambiguous. V lost 4 bases and J 6 bases, leaving 11 bases between the germline ends. This CDR3 region has 13 residues. Looked up from germline, CDR1 is MNHEY and CDR2 is SMNVEV (reference sequence). DNA of the CDR3: TGTGCCAGCAGTTCGAACCGCCGGGATACGCAGTATTTT. Its protein is CASSSNRRDTQYF.

This clone was found once. The chain is built from TRBV5-1 and TRBJ2-3; perhaps TRBD2 as D (5 bases). The V gene's germline CDR1 is SGHRS and CDR2 YFSETQ. The CDR3 has 15 residues. Trimming cost V 5 bases and J 2 bases, with 15 bases left between them. The CDR3, as DNA: TGCGCCAGCAGTTCGAGCGGATTTTCCACAGATACGCAGTATTTT. Its translation is CASSSSGFSTDTQYF.

The CDR3 sequence is CASSLRASGANTGELFF. The CDR3 coding sequence is TGTGCCAGCAGTTTAAGGGCTAGCGGGGCGAACACCGGGGAGCTGTTTTTT. This chain joins TRBV27 and TRBJ2-2, with 9 bases identical to TRBD2. Germline CDR1 reads MNHEY; CDR2 reads SMNVEV (reference sequence). Trimming removed 2 bases from V and 0 bases from J; junction bases left unmatched: 4. The CDR3 loop spans 17 amino acids.

The chain employs TRBV25-1 and TRBJ1-2, with TRBD1 matching over 8 bases. V was pared by 0 bases and J by 6 bases, with 3 bases of the junction left unmatched. CDR1 and CDR2 from the germline V gene are MGHDK and SYGVNS. The CDR3 loop spans 14 amino acids. CDR3: CASSEYRGQDGYTF. The CDR3, as DNA: TGTGCCAGCAGTGAATACAGGGGGCAGGATGGCTACACCTTC.

The chain carries TRBV4-1 and TRBJ1-1; D uncertain. The V end lost 0 bases, the J end lost 3 bases, and 8 bases lay between the germline ends. The V gene's germline CDR1 is MGHRA and CDR2 YSYEKL. The CDR3 loop spans 14 amino acids. As DNA, the CDR3 is TGCGCCAGCAGCCAAGATTACAGACACACTGAAGCTTTCTTT. Translating gives CASSQDYRHTEAFF.

The chain carries TRBV5-6 and TRBJ2-3; perhaps D is TRBD1 or TRBD2 (5 bases each). The CDR3 is 15 amino acids. Trimming cost V 1 base and J 0 bases, with 9 bases left between them. Germline V gene lookup returns CDR1 SGHDT and CDR2 YYEEEE. This chain's CDR3 is CASSLFGASTDTQYF. CDR3 DNA sequence: TGTGCCAGCAGCTTGTTCGGGGCAAGCACAGATACGCAGTATTTT.